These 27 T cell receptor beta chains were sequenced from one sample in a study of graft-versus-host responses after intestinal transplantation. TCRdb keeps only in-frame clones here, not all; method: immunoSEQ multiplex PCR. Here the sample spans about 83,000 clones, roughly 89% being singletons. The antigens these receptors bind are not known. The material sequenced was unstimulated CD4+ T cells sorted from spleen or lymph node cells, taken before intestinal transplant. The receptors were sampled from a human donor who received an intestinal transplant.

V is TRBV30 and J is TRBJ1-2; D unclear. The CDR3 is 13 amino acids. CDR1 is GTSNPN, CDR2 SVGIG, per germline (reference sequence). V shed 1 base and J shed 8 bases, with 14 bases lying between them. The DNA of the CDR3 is TGTGCCTGGAGTGCCTCCGGAGCGGGGGGCTACACCTTC. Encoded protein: CAWSASGAGGYTF.

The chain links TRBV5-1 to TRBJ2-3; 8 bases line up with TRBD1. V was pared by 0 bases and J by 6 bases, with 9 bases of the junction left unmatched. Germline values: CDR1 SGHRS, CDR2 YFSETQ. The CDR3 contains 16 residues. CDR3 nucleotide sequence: TGCGCCAGCAGCTTGGGGACAGGGAGAATTAGGGATACGCAGTATTTT. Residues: CASSLGTGRIRDTQYF. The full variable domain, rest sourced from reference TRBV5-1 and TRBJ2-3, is KAGVTQTPRYLIKTRGQQVTLSCSPISGHRSVSWYQQTPGQGLQFLFEYFSETQRNKGNFPGRFSGRQFSNSRSEMNVSTLELGDSALYLCASSLGTGRIRDTQYFGPGTRLTVL.

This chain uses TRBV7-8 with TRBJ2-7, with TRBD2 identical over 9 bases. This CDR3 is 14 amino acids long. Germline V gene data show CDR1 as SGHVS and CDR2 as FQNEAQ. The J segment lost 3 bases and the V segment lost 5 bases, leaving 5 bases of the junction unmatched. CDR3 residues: CASSTGLAFYEQYF. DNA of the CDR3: TGTGCCAGCAGCACGGGACTAGCTTTCTACGAGCAGTACTTC.

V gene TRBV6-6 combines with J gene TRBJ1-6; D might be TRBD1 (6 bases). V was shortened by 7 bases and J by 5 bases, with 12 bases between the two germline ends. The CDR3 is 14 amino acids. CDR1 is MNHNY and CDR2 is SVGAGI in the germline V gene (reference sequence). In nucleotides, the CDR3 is TGTGCCAGCAACCAGGGGCGGGATAATTCACCCCTCCACTTT. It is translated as CASNQGRDNSPLHF.

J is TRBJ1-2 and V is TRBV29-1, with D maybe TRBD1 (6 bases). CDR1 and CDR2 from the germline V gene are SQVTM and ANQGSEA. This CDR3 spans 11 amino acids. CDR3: CSITGFDGYTF. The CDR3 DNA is TGCAGTATAACAGGGTTTGATGGCTACACCTTC.

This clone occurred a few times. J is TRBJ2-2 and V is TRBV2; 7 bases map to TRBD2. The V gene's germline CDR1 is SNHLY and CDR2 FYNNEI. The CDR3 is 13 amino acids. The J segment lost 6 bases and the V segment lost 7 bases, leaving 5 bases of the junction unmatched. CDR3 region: CASILTSSGELFF. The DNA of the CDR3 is TGTGCCAGCATTCTGACTAGCTCCGGGGAGCTGTTTTTT.

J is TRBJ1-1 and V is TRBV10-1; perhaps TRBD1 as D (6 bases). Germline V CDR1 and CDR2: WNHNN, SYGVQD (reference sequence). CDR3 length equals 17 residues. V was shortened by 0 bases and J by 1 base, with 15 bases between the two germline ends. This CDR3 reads CASSESKRGKRNTEAFF. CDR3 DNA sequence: TGCGCCAGCAGTGAGTCGAAGAGGGGGAAGAGGAACACTGAAGCTTTCTTT.

CDR3 nucleotide sequence: TGTGCCAGCTCACCAGAGTTCCCGTACTCTGGAAACACCATATATTTT. This translates into CASSPEFPYSGNTIYF. The V gene is TRBV18, the J gene TRBJ1-3; no clear D gene. Per the germline V gene, CDR1 is KGHSH and CDR2 is LQKENI. V gave up 2 bases and J gave up 0 bases, with 11 bases separating them. CDR3 length: 16 residues. The full variable domain, in which reference TRBV18 and TRBJ1-3 provide the parts outside the CDR3, is NAGVMQNPRHLVRRRGQEARLRCSPMKGHSHVYWYRQLPEEGLKFMVYLQKENIIDESGMPKERFSAEFPKEGPSILRIQQVVRGDSAAYFCASSPEFPYSGNTIYFGEGSWLTVV.

The CDR3 DNA reads TGCGCCAGCAGCTTGGGACTAGAGCAGTTCTTC. Protein: CASSLGLEQFF. The V gene is TRBV5-1, the J gene TRBJ2-1; weak D call: TRBD2 (5 bases). Germline loops: CDR1 SGHRS, CDR2 YFSETQ. With 0 bases removed from V and 10 bases from J, the gap between germline ends came to 5 bases. The CDR3 runs 11 residues.

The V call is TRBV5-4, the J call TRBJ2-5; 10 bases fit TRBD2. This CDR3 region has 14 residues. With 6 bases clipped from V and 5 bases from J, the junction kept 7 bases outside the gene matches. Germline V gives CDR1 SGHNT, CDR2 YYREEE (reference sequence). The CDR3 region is CASTSGLAEETQYF. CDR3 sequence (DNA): TGTGCCAGCACCTCTGGACTAGCGGAGGAGACCCAGTACTTC.

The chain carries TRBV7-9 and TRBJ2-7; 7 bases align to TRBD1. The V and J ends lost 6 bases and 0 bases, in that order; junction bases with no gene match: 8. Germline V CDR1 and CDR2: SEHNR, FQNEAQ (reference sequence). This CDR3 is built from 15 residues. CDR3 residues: CASRDTGQRSYEQYF. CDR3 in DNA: TGTGCCAGCAGAGATACGGGACAGCGCTCCTACGAGCAGTACTTC.

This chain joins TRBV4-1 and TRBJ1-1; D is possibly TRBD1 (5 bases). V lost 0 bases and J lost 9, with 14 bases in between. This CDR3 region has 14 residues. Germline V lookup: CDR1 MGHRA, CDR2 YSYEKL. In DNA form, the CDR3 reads TGCGCCAGCAGCCAAGAAGGAATTGGGGGGAAAGCTTTCTTT. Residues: CASSQEGIGGKAFF.

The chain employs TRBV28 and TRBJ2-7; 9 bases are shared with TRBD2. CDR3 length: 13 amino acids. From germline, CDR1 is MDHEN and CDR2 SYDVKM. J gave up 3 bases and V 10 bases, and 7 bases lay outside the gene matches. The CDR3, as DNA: TGTGCCACCTCGGGACTAGCCAACTACGAGCAGTACTTC. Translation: CATSGLANYEQYF.

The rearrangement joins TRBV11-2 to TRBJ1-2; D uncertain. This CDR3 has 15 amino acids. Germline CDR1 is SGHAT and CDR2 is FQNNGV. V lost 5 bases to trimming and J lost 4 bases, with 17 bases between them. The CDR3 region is CASSPEGSQSYGYTF. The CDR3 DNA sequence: TGTGCCAGCAGCCCGGAGGGAAGCCAGTCCTATGGCTACACCTTC. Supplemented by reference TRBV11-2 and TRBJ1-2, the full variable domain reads EAGVAQSPRYKIIEKRQSVAFWCNPISGHATLYWYQQILGQGPKLLIQFQNNGVVDDSQLPKDRFSAERLKGVDSTLKIQPAKLEDSAVYLCASSPEGSQSYGYTFGSGTRLTVV.

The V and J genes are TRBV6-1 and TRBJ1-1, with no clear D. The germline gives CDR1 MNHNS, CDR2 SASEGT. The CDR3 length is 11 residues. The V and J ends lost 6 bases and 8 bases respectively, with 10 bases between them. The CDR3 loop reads CASSRGTEAFF. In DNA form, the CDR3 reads TGTGCCAGCAGCCGAGGAACCGAAGCTTTCTTT.

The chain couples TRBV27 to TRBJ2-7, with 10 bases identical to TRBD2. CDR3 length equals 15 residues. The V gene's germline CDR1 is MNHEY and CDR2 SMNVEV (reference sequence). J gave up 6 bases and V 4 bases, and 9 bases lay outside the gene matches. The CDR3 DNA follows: TGTGCCAGCAGTTCCCACAGCGGGGGGGCATCCGAGCAGTACTTC. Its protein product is CASSSHSGGASEQYF.

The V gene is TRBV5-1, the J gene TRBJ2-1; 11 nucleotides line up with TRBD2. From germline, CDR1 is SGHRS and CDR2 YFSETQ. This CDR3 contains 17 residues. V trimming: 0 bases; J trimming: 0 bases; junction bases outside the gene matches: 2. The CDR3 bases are TGCGCCAGCAGCTTGGTCCTAGCGGGGGGCTCCTACAATGAGCAGTTCTTC. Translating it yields CASSLVLAGGSYNEQFF.

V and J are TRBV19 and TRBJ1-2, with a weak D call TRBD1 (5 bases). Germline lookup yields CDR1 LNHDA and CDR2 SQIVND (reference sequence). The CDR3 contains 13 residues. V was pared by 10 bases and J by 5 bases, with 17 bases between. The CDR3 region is CATRQQYLYGYTF. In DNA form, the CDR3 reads TGTGCCACCAGACAGCAGTACCTTTATGGCTACACCTTC. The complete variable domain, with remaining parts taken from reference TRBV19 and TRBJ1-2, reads DGGITQSPKYLFRKEGQNVTLSCEQNLNHDAMYWYRQDPGQGLRLIYYSQIVNDFQKGDIAEGYSVSREKKESFPLTVTSAQKNPTAFYLCATRQQYLYGYTFGSGTRLTVV.

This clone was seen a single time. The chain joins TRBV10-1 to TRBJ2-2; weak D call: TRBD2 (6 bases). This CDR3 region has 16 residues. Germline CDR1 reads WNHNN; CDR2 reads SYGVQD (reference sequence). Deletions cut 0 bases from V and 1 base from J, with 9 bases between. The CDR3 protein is CASSESLAKNTGELFF. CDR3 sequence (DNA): TGCGCCAGCAGTGAGTCTCTAGCGAAGAACACCGGGGAGCTGTTTTTT.

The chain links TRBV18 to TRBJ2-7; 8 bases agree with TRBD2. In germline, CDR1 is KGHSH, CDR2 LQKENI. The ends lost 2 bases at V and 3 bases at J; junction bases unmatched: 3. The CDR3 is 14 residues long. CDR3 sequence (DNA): TGTGCCAGCTCACCAAGCGGGAGCGACTACGAGCAGTACTTC. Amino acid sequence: CASSPSGSDYEQYF.

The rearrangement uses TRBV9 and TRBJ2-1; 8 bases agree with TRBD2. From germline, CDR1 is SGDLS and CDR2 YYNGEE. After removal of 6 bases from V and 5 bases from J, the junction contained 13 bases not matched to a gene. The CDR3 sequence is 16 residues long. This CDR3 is CASTPLGAGGDNEQFF. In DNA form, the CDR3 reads TGTGCCAGCACCCCCCTCGGGGCCGGGGGGGACAATGAGCAGTTCTTC.

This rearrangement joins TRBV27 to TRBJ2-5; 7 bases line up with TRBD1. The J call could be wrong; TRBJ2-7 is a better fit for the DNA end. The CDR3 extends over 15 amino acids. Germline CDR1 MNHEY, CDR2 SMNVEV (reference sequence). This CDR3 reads CASAPRDRYSYEQYF. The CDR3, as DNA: TGTGCCAGCGCGCCCCGGGACAGATACTCCTACGAGCAGTACTTC.

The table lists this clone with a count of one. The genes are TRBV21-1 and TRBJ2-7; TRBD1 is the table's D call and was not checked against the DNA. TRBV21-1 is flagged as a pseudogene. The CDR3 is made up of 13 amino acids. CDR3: CASSPRDYNEQYF. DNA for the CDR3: TGTGCCAGCAGCCCCAGGGATTACAACGAGCAGTACTTC.

The CDR3 bases are TGTGCCAGCAGGTTAACCTCGGCTAACTATGGCTACACCTTC. It specifies CASRLTSANYGYTF. The chain couples TRBV6-5 to TRBJ1-2; D is uncertain. V lost 6 bases and J lost 0, with 11 bases in between. Germline assignment: CDR1 MNHEY and CDR2 SVGAGI. This CDR3 has 14 amino acids.

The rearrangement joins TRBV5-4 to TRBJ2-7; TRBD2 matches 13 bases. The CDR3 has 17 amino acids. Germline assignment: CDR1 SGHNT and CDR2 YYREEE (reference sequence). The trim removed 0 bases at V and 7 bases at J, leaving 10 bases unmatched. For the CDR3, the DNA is TGTGCCAGCAGCTTGGGGGGACTAGCGGGAACCTCAAGGGAGCAGTACTTC. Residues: CASSLGGLAGTSREQYF.

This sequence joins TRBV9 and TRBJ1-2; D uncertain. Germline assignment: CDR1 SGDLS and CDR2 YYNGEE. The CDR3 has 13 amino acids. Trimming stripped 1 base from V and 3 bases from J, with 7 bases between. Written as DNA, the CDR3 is TGTGCCAGCAGCGTACTAGCGTACTATGGCTACACCTTC. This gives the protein CASSVLAYYGYTF.

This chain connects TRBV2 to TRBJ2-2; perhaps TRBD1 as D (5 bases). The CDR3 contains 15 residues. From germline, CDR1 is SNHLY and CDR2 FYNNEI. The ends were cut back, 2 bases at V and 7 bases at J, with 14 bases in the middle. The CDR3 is CASSEQGRAGGELFF. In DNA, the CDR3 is TGTGCCAGCAGTGAACAGGGCAGGGCCGGCGGGGAGCTGTTTTTT.